The 2 T cell receptor beta chains below come from one sample, sequenced in a study of control samples from healthy donors and cancer patients. Repertoires were generated with immunoSEQ multiplex PCR, while TCRdb's copy carries only in-frame clones and drops some. In the table there are 79,000 or so clones, about 88% of which are singletons. Material for sequencing was PBMCs. The receptors were sampled from a woman between 45 and 65 years old with colorectal cancer.

The rearrangement uses TRBV7-6 and TRBJ2-3, with D hard to call. V lost 1 base, J lost 1 base, and 9 bases lay in between. Germline V lookup: CDR1 SGHVS, CDR2 FNYEAQ. CDR3 length: 15 amino acids. In nucleotides, the CDR3 is TGTGCCAGCAGCTTAGGTGGCGCTCGCACAGATACGCAGTATTTT. Translating it yields CASSLGGARTDTQYF.

This clone was observed a single time. This chain joins TRBV6-2 or TRBV6-3 and TRBJ1-1, with TRBD1 matching 11 bases. CDR3 length: 17 amino acids. J lost 5 bases, V lost 2 bases, and 10 bases had no gene match. Germline CDR1 MNHEY, CDR2 SVGEGT. As DNA, the CDR3 is TGTGCCAGCAGTTACACCGGACAGGGGGCGGTGGGGACTGAAGCTTTCTTT. Translated, it gives CASSYTGQGAVGTEAFF.